This T cell receptor (beta chain) was profiled in a study of multiple sclerosis patients with progressive multifocal leukoencephalopathy. General study points: Lower normalized Shannon entropy suggested reduced TRB diversity in most PML patients.

Concerning this clone: Its antigen is not identified.

As to time point: before natalizumab initiation. Generated by immunoSEQ multiplex PCR, the TCRdb table keeps only in-frame clones and is missing some. The table records some 30,000 clones, 70% to 90% of them present only once. V shed 7 bases and J shed 8 bases, with 15 bases lying between them. CDR1 is SNHLY and CDR2 is FYNNEI in the germline V gene. The CDR3 runs 13 residues. The rearrangement uses TRBV2 and TRBJ2-1; D perhaps matches TRBD2 (5 bases). This clonotype was sampled from a human donor with multiple sclerosis. Sequencing was performed on PBMCs. The CDR3: CASKRLVVDEQFF. The CDR3 coding sequence is TGTGCCAGCAAGCGGCTAGTTGTCGATGAGCAGTTCTTC.